The T cell receptor beta chain under discussion was sequenced for a study of blood T cells in healthy people across ages. With regard to this clonotype: Its antigen is unidentified.

Primers used in a second PCR of about 7 to 11 cycles were a sample-barcoded 5' primer and a J-beta primer mix. A single record per CDR3 protein comes from TCRdb applying MiXCR to the 5' RACE reads. The data show over a million distinct CDR3 sequences, 45% seen once. Findings and caveats of the study: Investigators viewed diversity estimates from one million T cells as underestimates, the study reported.

This CDR3 is built from 16 residues. Input material: blood. This receptor was taken from a woman aged 55-69 years in good health. The chain couples TRBV21-1 to TRBJ2-4; the table's D call of TRBD1 was not tested on the DNA. The better agreement between TRBJ2-7 and the DNA end casts doubt on the J call. TRBV21-1 is described as a pseudogene. The CDR3 DNA reads TGTGCCAGCAGCAAAATTCATCAGGGACCATCCTACGAGCAGTACTTC. Protein product: CASSKIHQGPSYEQYF.